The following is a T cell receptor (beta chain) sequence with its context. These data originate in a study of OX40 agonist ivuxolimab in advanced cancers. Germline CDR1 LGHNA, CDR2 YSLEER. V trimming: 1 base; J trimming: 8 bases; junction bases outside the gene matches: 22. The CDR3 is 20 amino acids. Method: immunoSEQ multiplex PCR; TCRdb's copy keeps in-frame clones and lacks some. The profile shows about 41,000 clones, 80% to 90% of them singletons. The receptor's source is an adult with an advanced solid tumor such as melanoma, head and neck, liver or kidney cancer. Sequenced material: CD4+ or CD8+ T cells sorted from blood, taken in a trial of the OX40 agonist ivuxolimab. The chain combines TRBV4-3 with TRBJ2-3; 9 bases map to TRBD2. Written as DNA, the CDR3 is TGCGCCAGCAGCCAAGCACGCCCAGGCGGCGGGAGGGGAGGCACCGCTACGCAGTATTTT. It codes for CASSQARPGGGRGGTATQYF.